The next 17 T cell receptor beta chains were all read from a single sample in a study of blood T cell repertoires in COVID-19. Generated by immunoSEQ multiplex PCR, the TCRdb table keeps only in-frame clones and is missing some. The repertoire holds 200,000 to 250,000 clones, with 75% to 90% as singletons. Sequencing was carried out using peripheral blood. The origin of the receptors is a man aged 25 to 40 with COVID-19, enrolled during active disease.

The CDR3 DNA reads TGTGCCATTACACAGGGTGACTATGGCTACACCTTC. Its protein is CAITQGDYGYTF. The chain recombines TRBV10-3 with TRBJ1-2; D is perhaps TRBD1 (6 bases). The germline gives CDR1 ENHRY, CDR2 SYGVKD. The germline V and J ends were trimmed by 9 bases and 3 bases, with 11 bases remaining between them. CDR3 size: 12 residues.

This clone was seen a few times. CDR3 sequence (DNA): TGTGCCAGCAGCGTAGCTACCGGGACAGCTTCCTTCTCTGGAAACACCATATATTTT. Its translation: CASSVATGTASFSGNTIYF. J is TRBJ1-3 and V is TRBV9; 7 bases line up with TRBD1. Germline loops: CDR1 SGDLS, CDR2 YYNGEE. Unmatched junction bases numbered 12, after V lost 0 bases and J lost 0 bases. The CDR3 loop spans 19 amino acids.

The CDR3 protein is CASSFLNQPQHF. CDR3 DNA sequence: TGTGCCAGCAGTTTCTTAAATCAGCCCCAGCATTTT. J is TRBJ1-5 and V is TRBV6-6; D remains unclear. Germline V CDR1 and CDR2: MNHNY, SVGAGI (reference sequence). This CDR3 is 12 amino acids long. Trimming took 4 bases from V and 4 from J, leaving 5 bases between them.

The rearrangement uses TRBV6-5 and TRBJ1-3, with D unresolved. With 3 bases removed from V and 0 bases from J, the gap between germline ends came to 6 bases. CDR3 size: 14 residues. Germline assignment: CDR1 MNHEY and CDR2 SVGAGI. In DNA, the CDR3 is TGTGCCAGCAGTTATGCGATCTCTGGAAACACCATATATTTT. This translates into CASSYAISGNTIYF.

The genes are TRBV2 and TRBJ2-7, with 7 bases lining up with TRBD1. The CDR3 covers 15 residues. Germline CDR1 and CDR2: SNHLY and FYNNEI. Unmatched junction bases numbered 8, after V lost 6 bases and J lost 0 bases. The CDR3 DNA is TGTGCCAGCAGGAAGGCCGGGACAGTCTCCTACGAGCAGTACTTC. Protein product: CASRKAGTVSYEQYF.

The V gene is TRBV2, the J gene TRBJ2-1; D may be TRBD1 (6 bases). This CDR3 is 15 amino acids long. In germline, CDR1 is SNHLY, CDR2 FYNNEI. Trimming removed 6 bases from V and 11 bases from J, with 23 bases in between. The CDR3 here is CASSLNRDSGRKQFF. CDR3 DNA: TGTGCCAGCAGCCTCAACAGGGATTCGGGGAGAAAGCAGTTCTTC. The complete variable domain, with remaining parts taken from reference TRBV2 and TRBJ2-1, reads EPEVTQTPSHQVTQMGQEVILRCVPISNHLYFYWYRQILGQKVEFLVSFYNNEISEKSEIFDDQFSVERPDGSNFTLKIRSTKLEDSAMYFCASSLNRDSGRKQFFGPGTRLTVL.

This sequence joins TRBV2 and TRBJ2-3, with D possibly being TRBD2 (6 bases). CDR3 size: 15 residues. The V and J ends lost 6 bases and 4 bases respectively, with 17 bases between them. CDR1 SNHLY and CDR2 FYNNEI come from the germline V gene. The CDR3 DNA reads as TGTGCCAGCAGATTAGAAGGGACTGTCTCAGATACGCAGTATTTT. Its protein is CASRLEGTVSDTQYF.

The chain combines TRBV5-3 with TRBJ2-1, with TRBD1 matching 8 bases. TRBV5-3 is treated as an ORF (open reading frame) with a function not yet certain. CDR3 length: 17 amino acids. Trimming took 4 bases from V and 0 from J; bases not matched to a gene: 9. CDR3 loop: CARSQDRDQSSYNEQFF. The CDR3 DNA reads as TGTGCCAGAAGCCAGGACAGGGACCAAAGCTCCTACAATGAGCAGTTCTTC.

Here the CDR3 reads CASSENLLSRGRGFLYGYTF. As DNA, the CDR3 is TGTGCCAGCAGTGAGAACCTGCTGAGCCGCGGCAGGGGATTCCTCTATGGCTACACCTTC. This sequence joins TRBV6-1 and TRBJ1-2, with D tentatively TRBD1 (6 bases). The germline V and J ends were trimmed by 3 bases and 4 bases, with 30 bases remaining between them. From germline, CDR1 is MNHNS and CDR2 SASEGT. CDR3 length equals 20 residues.

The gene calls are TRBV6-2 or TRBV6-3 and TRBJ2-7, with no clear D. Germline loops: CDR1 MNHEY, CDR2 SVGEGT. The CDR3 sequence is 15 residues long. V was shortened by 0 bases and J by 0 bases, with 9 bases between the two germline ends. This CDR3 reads CASSYSPHGSYEQYF. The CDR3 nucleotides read TGTGCCAGCAGTTACTCGCCGCACGGCTCCTACGAGCAGTACTTC.

CDR3 amino acids: CASTRGNHEQFF. CDR3 nucleotide sequence: TGTGCCAGTACCCGGGGGAATCATGAGCAGTTCTTC. The gene calls are TRBV19 and TRBJ2-1, with a tentative D call TRBD2 (6 bases). Trimming stripped 7 bases from V and 8 bases from J, with 12 bases between. The CDR3 is 12 amino acids. Germline V gene data show CDR1 as LNHDA and CDR2 as SQIVND (reference sequence).

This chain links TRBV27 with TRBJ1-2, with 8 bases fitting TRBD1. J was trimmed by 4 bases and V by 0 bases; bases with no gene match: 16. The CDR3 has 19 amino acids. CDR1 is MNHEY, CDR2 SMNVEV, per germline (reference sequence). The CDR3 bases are TGTGCCAGCAGTTTATCGCGGACAGGGTGGGGAGAATCCTCCTATGGCTACACCTTC. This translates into CASSLSRTGWGESSYGYTF.

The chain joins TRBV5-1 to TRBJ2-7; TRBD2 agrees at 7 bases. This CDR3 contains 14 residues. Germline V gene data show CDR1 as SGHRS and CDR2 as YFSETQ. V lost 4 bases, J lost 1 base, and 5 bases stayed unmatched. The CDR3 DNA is TGCGCCAGCAGCCAGTGGGGGGGATCCTACGAGCAGTACTTC. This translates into CASSQWGGSYEQYF.

CDR3 in amino acids: CSVEDLVRSGEQYF. The CDR3 DNA reads as TGCAGCGTTGAAGATCTAGTACGGTCGGGCGAGCAGTACTTC. The chain joins TRBV29-1 to TRBJ2-7; no definite D call. From germline, CDR1 is SQVTM and CDR2 ANQGSEA. This CDR3 has 14 amino acids. V lost 0 bases and J lost 6, with 15 bases in between.

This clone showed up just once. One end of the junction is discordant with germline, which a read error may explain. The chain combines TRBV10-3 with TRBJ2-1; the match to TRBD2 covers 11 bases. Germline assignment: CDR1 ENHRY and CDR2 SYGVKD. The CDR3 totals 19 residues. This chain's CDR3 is CAVSPTGTSGPMTYNEQFF. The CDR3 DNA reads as TGTGCCGTCAGCCCTACCGGGACTAGCGGACCCATGACTTACAATGAGCAGTTCTTC.

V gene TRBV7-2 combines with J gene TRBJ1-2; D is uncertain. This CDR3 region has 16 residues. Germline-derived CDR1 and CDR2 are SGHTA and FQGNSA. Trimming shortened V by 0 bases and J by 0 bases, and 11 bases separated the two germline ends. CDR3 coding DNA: TGTGCCAGCAGCTTAGCGATTCAGGCTACTAACTATGGCTACACCTTC. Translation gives CASSLAIQATNYGYTF.

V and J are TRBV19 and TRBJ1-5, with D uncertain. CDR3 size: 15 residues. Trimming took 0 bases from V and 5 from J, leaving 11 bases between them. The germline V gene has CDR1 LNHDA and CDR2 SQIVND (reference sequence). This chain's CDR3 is CASSIDGRKDQPQHF. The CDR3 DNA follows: TGTGCCAGTAGTATAGACGGCAGGAAAGATCAGCCCCAGCATTTT.